Only a few counts were recorded for the clone carrying this T cell receptor beta chain. Its antigen is not identified. MiXCR, run by TCRdb on the 5' RACE reads, gives a single entry per CDR3 protein. The repertoire holds about 40,000 distinct CDR3 sequences, with approximately 20% as singletons. Findings of the study overall: Tumor Treg TCRs overlapped most with tumor naive CD4+ cells. Whole repertoires were not studied in the larger cohort, only one V-J beta rearrangement.

Germline CDR1 and CDR2: DFQATT and SNEGSKA (reference sequence). J was trimmed by 4 bases and V by 6 bases; bases with no gene match: 4. The CDR3 consists of 12 residues. The chain recombines TRBV20-1 with TRBJ2-7, with 9 positions matching TRBD2. The receptor's source is a female donor with breast cancer. Sequencing was carried out using naive CD4+ T cells sorted from a lymph node. Subset defined: naive CD4+ T cells, CD4+CD45RA+CD25-. This chain's CDR3 is CSAVAGAYEQYF. CDR3 nucleotide sequence: TGCAGTGCCGTAGCGGGGGCGTACGAGCAGTACTTC.